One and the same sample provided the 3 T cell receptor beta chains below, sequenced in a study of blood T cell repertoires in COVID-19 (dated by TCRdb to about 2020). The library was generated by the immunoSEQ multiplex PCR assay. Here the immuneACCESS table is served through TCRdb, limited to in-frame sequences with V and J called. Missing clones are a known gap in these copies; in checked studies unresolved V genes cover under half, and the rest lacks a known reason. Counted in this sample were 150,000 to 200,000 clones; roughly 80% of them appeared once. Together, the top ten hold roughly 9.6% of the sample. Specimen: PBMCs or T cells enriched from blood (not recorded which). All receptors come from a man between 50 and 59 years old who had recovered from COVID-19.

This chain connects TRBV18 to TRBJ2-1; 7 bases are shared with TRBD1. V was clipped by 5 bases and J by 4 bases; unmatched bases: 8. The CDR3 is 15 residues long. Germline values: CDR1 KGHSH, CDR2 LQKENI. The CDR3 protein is CASSSQGDGYNEQFF. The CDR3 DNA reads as TGTGCCAGCTCATCCCAGGGGGATGGTTACAATGAGCAGTTCTTC.

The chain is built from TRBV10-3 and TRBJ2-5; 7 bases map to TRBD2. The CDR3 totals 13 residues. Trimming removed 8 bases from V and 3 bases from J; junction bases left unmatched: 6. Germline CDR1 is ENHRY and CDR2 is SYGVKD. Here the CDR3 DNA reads TGTGCCATCTCTATTACTAGCGAAGAGACCCAGTACTTC. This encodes CAISITSEETQYF.

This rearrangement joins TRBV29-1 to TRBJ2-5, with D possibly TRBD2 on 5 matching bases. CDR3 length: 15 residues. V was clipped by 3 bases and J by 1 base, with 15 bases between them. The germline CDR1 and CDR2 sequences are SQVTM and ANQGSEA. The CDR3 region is CSVEPPTRSQETQYF. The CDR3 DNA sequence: TGCAGCGTTGAGCCCCCCACTAGGTCCCAAGAGACCCAGTACTTC.